One and the same sample provided the 18 T cell receptor beta chains below, sequenced in a study of OX40 agonist ivuxolimab in advanced cancers. Clones were read by immunoSEQ multiplex PCR, and TCRdb kept only the in-frame ones, dropping some. The data hold 25,000 to 40,000 clones, with about 83% observed a single time. The sample was CD4+ or CD8+ T cells sorted from blood, taken in a trial of the OX40 agonist ivuxolimab. The receptors stem from an adult with an advanced solid tumor such as melanoma, head and neck, liver or kidney cancer.

This rearrangement joins TRBV7-9 to TRBJ1-2; TRBD1 aligns across 7 bases. Per the germline V gene, CDR1 is SEHNR and CDR2 is FQNEAQ (reference sequence). The CDR3 has 16 amino acids. This chain's CDR3 is CDSAGIDRDENYGYTF. The CDR3, as DNA: TGTGATTCTGCGGGGATCGACAGGGATGAGAACTATGGCTACACCTTC. Full variable domain (remainder filled in from reference TRBV7-9 and TRBJ1-2): DTGVSQNPRHKITKRGQNVTFRCDPISEHNRLYWYRQTLGQGPEFLTYFQNEAQLEKSRLLSDRFSAERPKGSFSTLEIQRTEQGDSAMYLCDSAGIDRDENYGYTFGSGTRLTVV.

The chain is built from TRBV11-2 and TRBJ2-5, with no clear D. Germline V lookup: CDR1 SGHAT, CDR2 FQNNGV. The V end was cut by 11 bases, the J end by 7 bases, with 32 bases between. The CDR3 is 17 amino acids. This CDR3 is CARAVPGPGSPSRTQYF. CDR3 coding DNA: TGTGCCCGAGCAGTCCCCGGCCCCGGGTCACCATCGAGGACCCAGTACTTC.

This clone showed up just a few times. This chain links TRBV10-3 with TRBJ1-5; D not certain. Deletions cut 4 bases from V and 2 bases from J, with 6 bases between. The CDR3 loop spans 13 amino acids. Per the germline V gene, CDR1 is ENHRY and CDR2 is SYGVKD. This CDR3 is CAISVGGNQPQHF. CDR3 sequence (DNA): TGTGCCATCAGTGTCGGGGGCAATCAGCCCCAGCATTTT.

The chain is built from TRBV13 and TRBJ2-7; D is uncertain. Per germline, CDR1 PRHDT and CDR2 FYEKMQ (reference sequence). V lost 7 bases to trimming and J lost 1 base, with 11 bases between them. The CDR3 extends over 13 amino acids. CDR3 in DNA: TGTGCCAGCACTATGGCAGGATCCTACGAGCAGTACTTC. Residues: CASTMAGSYEQYF.

V is TRBV5-1 and J is TRBJ2-7; 8 nucleotides line up with TRBD1. Per germline, CDR1 SGHRS and CDR2 YFSETQ. The ends lost 3 bases at V and 0 bases at J; junction bases unmatched: 5. There are 15 residues in the CDR3. The CDR3 sequence: CASSSWTGSSYEQYF. CDR3 nucleotide sequence: TGCGCCAGCAGCTCTTGGACAGGGAGCTCCTACGAGCAGTACTTC.

This clone was found once. The chain joins TRBV6-6 to TRBJ2-1, with TRBD1 matching 7 bases. The CDR3 is made up of 15 amino acids. In germline, CDR1 is MNHNY, CDR2 SVGAGI (reference sequence). Losses at the gene ends were 5 bases for V and 4 bases for J; bases not matched to a gene: 8. CDR3 bases: TGTGCCAGCAGTGGGGATCGGACAGGTTACAATGAGCAGTTCTTC. Its protein product is CASSGDRTGYNEQFF.

This clone was seen a single time. The rearrangement links TRBV19 to TRBJ1-1; D is undetermined. Germline values: CDR1 LNHDA, CDR2 SQIVND (reference sequence). The CDR3 length is 14 residues. Trimming took off 1 base at V and 2 bases at J, with 8 bases between the two ends. The CDR3 nucleotides are TGTGCCAGTAGTATAGGAAACGAAAACACTGAAGCTTTCTTT. Translating it yields CASSIGNENTEAFF.

This chain joins TRBV9 and TRBJ2-3; TRBD1 matches 8 bases. J lost 4 bases, V lost 0 bases, and 13 bases had no gene match. The CDR3 runs 18 residues. Per the germline V gene, CDR1 is SGDLS and CDR2 is YYNGEE. CDR3 loop: CASSVEGRGRLLADTQYF. Written as DNA, the CDR3 is TGTGCCAGCAGCGTAGAGGGCAGGGGGCGACTTCTGGCAGATACGCAGTATTTT. The variable domain in full, completed from reference TRBV9 and TRBJ2-3, reads DSGVTQTPKHLITATGQRVTLRCSPRSGDLSVYWYQQSLDQGLQFLIQYYNGEERAKGNILERFSAQQFPDLHSELNLSSLELGDSALYFCASSVEGRGRLLADTQYFGPGTRLTVL.

The rearrangement links TRBV7-6 to TRBJ2-1; TRBD2 matches 9 bases. This CDR3 region has 15 residues. Trimming removed 1 base from V and 7 bases from J; junction bases left unmatched: 5. Germline lookup yields CDR1 SGHVS and CDR2 FNYEAQ. CDR3 in DNA: TGTGCCAGCAGCTTAGGCGGGAGGGCCGGGAATGAGCAGTTCTTC. Protein sequence: CASSLGGRAGNEQFF. The entire variable domain, with the rest obtained from reference TRBV7-6 and TRBJ2-1, is as follows: GAGVSQSPRYKVTKRGQDVALRCDPISGHVSLYWYRQALGQGPEFLTYFNYEAQQDKSGLPNDRFSAERPEGSISTLTIQRTEQRDSAMYRCASSLGGRAGNEQFFGPGTRLTVL.

The J gene is TRBJ1-4, the V gene TRBV14; possible D gene TRBD1, 5 bases. Trimming took off 4 bases at V and 0 bases at J, with 15 bases between the two ends. This CDR3 is 17 amino acids long. Germline CDR1 reads SGHDN; CDR2 reads FVKESK. The CDR3, as DNA: TGTGCCAGCAGCCGGGGCGGGGATTCGCCAACTAATGAAAAACTGTTTTTT. It codes for CASSRGGDSPTNEKLFF.

The rearrangement joins TRBV2 to TRBJ2-1, with D perhaps TRBD2 (6 bases). The germline gives CDR1 SNHLY, CDR2 FYNNEI. CDR3 size: 19 residues. Trimming shortened V by 5 bases and J by 8 bases, and 31 bases separated the two germline ends. CDR3 sequence: CASSFEVGLASRLQDEQFF. CDR3 coding DNA: TGTGCCAGCAGTTTCGAGGTAGGGCTAGCGTCTAGGCTACAGGATGAGCAGTTCTTC.

The chain links TRBV30 to TRBJ2-7, with D tentatively TRBD2 (5 bases). From germline, CDR1 is GTSNPN and CDR2 SVGIG (reference sequence). This CDR3 has 11 amino acids. Trimming shortened V by 1 base and J by 6 bases, and 7 bases separated the two germline ends. The CDR3 sequence: CAWSEAGEQYF. CDR3 bases: TGTGCCTGGAGTGAGGCGGGCGAGCAGTACTTC.

J is TRBJ2-5 and V is TRBV9; possibly TRBD2 for D (6 bases). V lost 4 bases and J lost 5, with 18 bases in between. This CDR3 region has 15 residues. Per the germline V gene, CDR1 is SGDLS and CDR2 is YYNGEE. The CDR3 sequence: CASSHRGSVRETQYF. CDR3 DNA sequence: TGTGCCAGCAGCCACCGGGGGTCCGTAAGGGAGACCCAGTACTTC.

The chain recombines TRBV6-5 with TRBJ1-2; D call uncertain. Germline assignment: CDR1 MNHEY and CDR2 SVGAGI. V gave up 2 bases and J gave up 4 bases, with 14 bases separating them. The CDR3 covers 15 residues. The CDR3 DNA sequence: TGTGCCAGCAGTTACACCCAAGGACTGGGCTATGGCTACACCTTC. The encoded protein is CASSYTQGLGYGYTF.

The chain recombines TRBV4-1 with TRBJ2-1; 8 bases are shared with TRBD2. The CDR3 runs 14 residues. J lost 8 bases, V lost 3 bases, and 6 bases had no gene match. CDR1 and CDR2 from the germline V gene are MGHRA and YSYEKL. The CDR3 DNA reads as TGCGCCAGCAGCCACCCCGAGCGGGGGTATGAGCAGTTCTTC. Protein sequence: CASSHPERGYEQFF.

The V gene is TRBV28, the J gene TRBJ2-7, with 10 bases lining up with TRBD1. Trimming at V came to 6 bases and at J to 4 bases, leaving 3 bases not matched to a gene. Germline V gene data show CDR1 as MDHEN and CDR2 as SYDVKM. The CDR3 contains 13 residues. The CDR3, as DNA: TGTGCCAGCAGCAGGGACAGGGGTTACGAGCAGTACTTC. Amino acids: CASSRDRGYEQYF.

This clone was detected only a few times. This sequence joins TRBV4-1 and TRBJ2-7; D is tentatively TRBD1 or TRBD2 (5 bases each). V lost 1 base, J lost 7 bases, and 8 bases lay in between. The CDR3 loop spans 12 amino acids. CDR1 and CDR2 from the germline V gene are MGHRA and YSYEKL. DNA for the CDR3: TGCGCCAGCAGCCAAGGGGGGTGGGAGCAGTACTTC. This translates into CASSQGGWEQYF.

This clone was seen more than once but under ten times. The rearrangement joins TRBV7-8 to TRBJ2-7; D gene unclear. Germline CDR1 reads SGHVS; CDR2 reads FQNEAQ. The CDR3 has 8 amino acids. Trimming left V 5 bases short and J 9 bases short, with 2 bases between. CDR3 in amino acids: CASSPQYF. CDR3 sequence (DNA): TGTGCCAGCAGCCCGCAGTACTTC.